This is a list of T cell receptor beta chains from one sample in a study of T cells in Graves' hyperthyroidism and ophthalmopathy. TCRdb passed the multiplex PCR reads through MiXCR, listing each CDR3 protein once. Altogether 350,000 to 450,000 distinct CDR3 sequences are present, roughly an eighth being singletons, with the ten largest covering approximately 27%. Sequenced: blood. These receptors all stem from a man between 45 and 60 years old with Graves' ophthalmopathy. Both conserved end residues are part of each CDR3. A D gene is named only where the DNA matches it firmly. Some rows mark clone size as missing; the rest say once, few, many or name a class of expanded clone.

clone_size,v_call,j_call,d_call,cdr3_nt,cdr3_aa
.,TRBV5-4,TRBJ1-6,.,TGTGCCAGCAGCCCACCGGGCCTACCATATAATTCACCCCTCCACTTT,CASSPPGLPYNSPLHF
.,TRBV14,TRBJ2-1,TRBD2,TGTGCCAGCAGCCTCCCTAGCGGGAACTACAATGAGCAGTTCTTC,CASSLPSGNYNEQFF
.,TRBV2,TRBJ2-3,TRBD2,TGTGCCGGACTAGCGGGAGAAGGCGCAGATACGCAGTATTTT,CAGLAGEGADTQYF
.,TRBV3-1,TRBJ2-1,.,TGTGCCAGCAGCGGGCAGGGGATCTACGAGCAGTTCTTC,CASSGQGIYEQFF
many,TRBV5-1,TRBJ2-1,TRBD1,TGCGCCAGCCGGACAGGGTTTGCCGATGAGCAGTTCTTC,CASRTGFADEQFF
.,TRBV29-1,TRBJ2-1,.,TGCAGCGTTGCCCGAAGTTCCTCATACAATGAGCAGTTCTTC,CSVARSSSYNEQFF
few,TRBV6-2/TRBV6-3,TRBJ2-5,TRBD2,TGTGCCAGCAGGGGAAGAGGACTAGCGGGAGTAGAACAAGAGACCCAGTACTTC,CASRGRGLAGVEQETQYF
.,TRBV6-1,TRBJ2-1,.,TGTGCCAGCAGTGAAGCAGGTCCGCACAATGAGCAGTTCTTC,CASSEAGPHNEQFF
many,TRBV28,TRBJ2-7,.,TGTGCCAGCAGTCCCCAACGGGGGTCTGGCTACGAGCAGTACTTC,CASSPQRGSGYEQYF
many,TRBV9,TRBJ1-3,.,TGTGCCAGCAGCATCTCGGACGGGAGCTCTGGAAACACCATATATTTT,CASSISDGSSGNTIYF
few,TRBV20-1,TRBJ2-7,.,TGCAGTGCCATCTCTCCGGGAAGCTCCTACGAGCAGTACTTC,CSAISPGSSYEQYF
.,TRBV19,TRBJ2-1,TRBD2,TGTGCCAGTAGTAATCCTCTAGCGGGAGGGAATGAGCAGTTCTTC,CASSNPLAGGNEQFF
.,TRBV20-1,TRBJ2-7,TRBD1,TGCAGTGCTCCGAACCCGGGACAGGGTTCCTACGAGCAGTACTTC,CSAPNPGQGSYEQYF
many,TRBV6-1,TRBJ1-5,TRBD1,TGTGCCAGCAGAGGGACAGGGGCACAGCCCCAGCATTTT,CASRGTGAQPQHF
.,TRBV28,TRBJ2-4,.,TGTGCCACCCGGGACATAAAAAACATTCAGTACTTC,CATRDIKNIQYF
many,TRBV20-1,TRBJ2-1,.,TGCAGTGCTAGACGGTCAGCTTACAATGAGCAGTTCTTC,CSARRSAYNEQFF
.,TRBV12-3/TRBV12-4,TRBJ2-1,.,TGTGCCAGCATCCTTCAGGGACGGTCCTACAATGAGCAGTTCTTC,CASILQGRSYNEQFF
few,TRBV29-1,TRBJ1-2,.,TGCAGCGTTGGTTCGGGGTTCAATGGCTACACCTTC,CSVGSGFNGYTF
.,TRBV28,TRBJ1-5,.,TGTGCCAGCAATCGCGGCAATCAGCCCCAGCATTTT,CASNRGNQPQHF
many,TRBV3-1,TRBJ1-2,.,TGTGCCAGCAGCCAAGGTATAGGCCGCTATGGCTACACCTTC,CASSQGIGRYGYTF
many,TRBV12-3/TRBV12-4,TRBJ2-7,TRBD2,TGTGCCAGCAGTACCACGACTAGCGGGAGCGAGCAGTACTTC,CASSTTTSGSEQYF
.,TRBV7-9,TRBJ2-4,.,TGTGCCAGCAGCTTAGAGGGCGGGTTAAACATTCAGTACTTC,CASSLEGGLNIQYF
few,TRBV6-9,TRBJ2-7,TRBD2,TGTGCCATCAGGACTAGACCCTACGAGCAGTACTTC,CAIRTRPYEQYF
.,TRBV5-1,TRBJ2-7,TRBD1,TGCGCCAGCAGCTTGGGCGGCAGGGGGCACGAGCAGTACTTC,CASSLGGRGHEQYF
.,TRBV6-1,TRBJ1-1,.,TGTGCCAGCAGTGATGGGGGGGCAGGGAAGAGATTCTTT,CASSDGGAGKRFF
few,TRBV27,TRBJ1-5,.,TGTGCCAGCAGTTTATCGTATGCAGGACAGACCAATCAGCCCCAGCATTTT,CASSLSYAGQTNQPQHF
many,TRBV20-1,TRBJ2-1,.,TGCAGTGCTAGAGATCGACTACTCTCCTACAATGAGCAGTTCTTC,CSARDRLLSYNEQFF
.,TRBV29-1,TRBJ2-5,.,TGCAGCGTAAAGGGACTTCTCCAAGAGACCCAGTACTTC,CSVKGLLQETQYF
many,TRBV3-1,TRBJ2-5,.,TGTGCCAGCACGAAGGGGGGAGAGTTTGCGGAGACCCAGTACTTC,CASTKGGEFAETQYF
many,TRBV20-1,TRBJ2-5,.,TGCAGTGCTAGGGCAGGGGGAGGGCGGGAGACCCAGTACTTC,CSARAGGGRETQYF
many,TRBV6-1,TRBJ1-2,.,TGTGCCAGCGTCGTCGAACAGCGCTATGGCTACACCTTC,CASVVEQRYGYTF
many,TRBV30,TRBJ2-1,.,TGTGCCTGGAGTGTCTCACGCTCCTACAATGAGCAGTTCTTC,CAWSVSRSYNEQFF
few,TRBV29-1,TRBJ1-4,.,TGCAGCGGAACACAAGGTGAAAAACTGTTTTTT,CSGTQGEKLFF
.,TRBV27,TRBJ2-3,TRBD2,TGTGCCAGCAGTCCCCTAGCGGGAGGGGGCACAGATACGCAGTATTTT,CASSPLAGGGTDTQYF
many,TRBV6-6,TRBJ2-1,TRBD1,TGTGCCAGCAGTTACTTTGGGACAGGGGCCCCCCACAATGAGCAGTTCTTC,CASSYFGTGAPHNEQFF
many,TRBV7-3,TRBJ2-3,.,TGTGCCAGCAGCTTAAAACAGACTAGCACAGATACGCAGTATTTT,CASSLKQTSTDTQYF
few,TRBV4-1,TRBJ1-5,.,TGCGCCAGCAGCCCCTTTCGGGACACTAATCAGCCCCAGCATTTT,CASSPFRDTNQPQHF
many,TRBV30,TRBJ1-5,TRBD1,TGTGCCTGGAGTCTCGGGACAGTCAATCAGCCCCAGCATTTT,CAWSLGTVNQPQHF
many,TRBV20-1,TRBJ2-7,.,TGCAGTGCTAGACCCCGGGACCGAGTGTACGAGCAGTACTTC,CSARPRDRVYEQYF
few,TRBV19,TRBJ2-6,.,TGTGCCAGTAGTATCGCTAAGGAAAGCACCGCCAACGTCCTGACTTTC,CASSIAKESTANVLTF
.,TRBV6-1,TRBJ2-7,.,TGTGCCAGCAGCTCCGGGGACGGAGCCTACGAGCAGTACTTC,CASSSGDGAYEQYF
.,TRBV24-1,TRBJ2-1,TRBD2,TGTGCCACCAGTGACCCCCTAGCGGGAGCTAGCTCCTACAATGAGCAGTTCTTC,CATSDPLAGASSYNEQFF
few,TRBV12-5,TRBJ2-2,.,TGTGCTAGTGGTTTGGTAAGGCAGAACACCGGGGAGCTGTTTTTT,CASGLVRQNTGELFF
many,TRBV2,TRBJ2-7,.,TGTGCCAGCAGTGAAGACCATAAACCCTACGAGCAGTACTTC,CASSEDHKPYEQYF
many,TRBV28,TRBJ2-5,TRBD2,TGTGCCAGCAGTTACAGCGGGACGGGGGAGACCCAGTACTTC,CASSYSGTGETQYF